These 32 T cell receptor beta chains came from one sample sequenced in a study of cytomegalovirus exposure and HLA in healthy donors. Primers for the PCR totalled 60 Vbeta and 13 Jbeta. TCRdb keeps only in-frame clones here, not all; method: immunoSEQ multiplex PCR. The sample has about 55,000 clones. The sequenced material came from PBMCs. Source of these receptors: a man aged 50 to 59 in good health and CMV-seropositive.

DNA for the CDR3: TGTGCCAGCAGTCAGCTCCCCGGACAGGGGGAGTCGAACGAGCAGTACTTC. Amino acid sequence: CASSQLPGQGESNEQYF. V usage is TRBV28 and J usage is TRBJ2-7; 10 bases align to TRBD1. CDR1 and CDR2 (germline): MDHEN, SYDVKM. V was clipped by 5 bases and J by 5 bases; unmatched bases: 15. There are 17 residues in the CDR3.

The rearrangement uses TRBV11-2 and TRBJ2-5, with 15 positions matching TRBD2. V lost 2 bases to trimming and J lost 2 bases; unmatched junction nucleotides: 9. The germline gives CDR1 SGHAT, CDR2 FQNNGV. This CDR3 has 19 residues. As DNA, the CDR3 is TGTGCCAGCAGCTTATTCTGGACTAGCGGGAGGGAGAGACAAGAGACCCAGTACTTC. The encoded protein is CASSLFWTSGRERQETQYF. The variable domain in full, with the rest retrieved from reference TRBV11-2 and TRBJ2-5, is EAGVAQSPRYKIIEKRQSVAFWCNPISGHATLYWYQQILGQGPKLLIQFQNNGVVDDSQLPKDRFSAERLKGVDSTLKIQPAKLEDSAVYLCASSLFWTSGRERQETQYFGPGTRLLVL.

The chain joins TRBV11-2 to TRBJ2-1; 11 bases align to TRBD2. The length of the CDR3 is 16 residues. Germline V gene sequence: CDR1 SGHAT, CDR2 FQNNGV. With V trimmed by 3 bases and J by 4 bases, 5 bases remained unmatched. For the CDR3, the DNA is TGTGCCAGCAGCTTCCTTCTAGCGGGGGGTTACAATGAGCAGTTCTTC. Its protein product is CASSFLLAGGYNEQFF.

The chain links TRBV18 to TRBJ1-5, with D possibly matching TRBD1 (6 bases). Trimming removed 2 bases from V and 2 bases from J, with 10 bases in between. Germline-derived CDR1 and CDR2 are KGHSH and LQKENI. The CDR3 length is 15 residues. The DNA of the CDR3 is TGTGCCAGCTCACCAGAGACAGGTGGCAATCAGCCCCAGCATTTT. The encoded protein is CASSPETGGNQPQHF. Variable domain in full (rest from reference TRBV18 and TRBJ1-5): NAGVMQNPRHLVRRRGQEARLRCSPMKGHSHVYWYRQLPEEGLKFMVYLQKENIIDESGMPKERFSAEFPKEGPSILRIQQVVRGDSAAYFCASSPETGGNQPQHFGDGTRLSIL.

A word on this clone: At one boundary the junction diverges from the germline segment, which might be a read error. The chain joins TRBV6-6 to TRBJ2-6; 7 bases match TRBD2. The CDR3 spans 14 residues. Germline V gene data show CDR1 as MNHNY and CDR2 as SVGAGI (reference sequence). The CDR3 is CASSYSGGGNVLTF. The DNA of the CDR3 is TGTGCCAGCAGTTACTCGGGGGGGGGCAACGTCCTGACTTTC.

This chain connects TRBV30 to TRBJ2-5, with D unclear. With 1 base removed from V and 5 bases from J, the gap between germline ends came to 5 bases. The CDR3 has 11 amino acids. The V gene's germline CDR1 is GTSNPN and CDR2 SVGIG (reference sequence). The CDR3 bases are TGTGCCTGGAGTGCTTATGAGACCCAGTACTTC. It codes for CAWSAYETQYF.

The CDR3 nucleotides are TGTGCCAGCAACACAGGGGGGCACTATGGCTACACCTTC. Translating it yields CASNTGGHYGYTF. The rearrangement links TRBV2 to TRBJ1-2; 8 positions match TRBD1. V trimming: 7 bases; J trimming: 3 bases; junction bases outside the gene matches: 4. The CDR3 has 13 amino acids. Germline-derived CDR1 and CDR2 are SNHLY and FYNNEI.

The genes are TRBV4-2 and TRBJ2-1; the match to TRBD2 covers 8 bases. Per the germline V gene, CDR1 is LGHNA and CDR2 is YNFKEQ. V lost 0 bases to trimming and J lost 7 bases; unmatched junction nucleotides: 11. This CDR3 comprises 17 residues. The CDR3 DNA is TGTGCCAGCAGCCAAGATCGAGGGGCTAGCGGGCTAAATGAGCAGTTCTTC. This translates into CASSQDRGASGLNEQFF.

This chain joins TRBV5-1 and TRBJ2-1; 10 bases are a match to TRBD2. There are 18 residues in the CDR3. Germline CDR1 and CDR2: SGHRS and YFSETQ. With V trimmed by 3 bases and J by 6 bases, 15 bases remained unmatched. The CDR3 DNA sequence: TGCGCCAGCAGCTCGCTCCCATGGAGCGGGGGGGCAGTCAATGAGCAGTTCTTC. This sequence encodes CASSSLPWSGGAVNEQFF.

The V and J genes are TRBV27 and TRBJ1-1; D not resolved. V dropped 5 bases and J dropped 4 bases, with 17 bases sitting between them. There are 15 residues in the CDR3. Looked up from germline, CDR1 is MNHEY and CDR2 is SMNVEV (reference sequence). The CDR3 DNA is TGTGCCAGCAGTAAACTCATGGGCCCCAGCACTGAAGCTTTCTTT. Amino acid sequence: CASSKLMGPSTEAFF.

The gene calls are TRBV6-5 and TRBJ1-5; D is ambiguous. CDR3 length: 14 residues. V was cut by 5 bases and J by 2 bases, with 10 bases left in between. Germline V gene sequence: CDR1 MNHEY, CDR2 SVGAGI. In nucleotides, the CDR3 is TGTGCCAGCAGTCCTGTAGATGGCAATCAGCCCCAGCATTTT. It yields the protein CASSPVDGNQPQHF.

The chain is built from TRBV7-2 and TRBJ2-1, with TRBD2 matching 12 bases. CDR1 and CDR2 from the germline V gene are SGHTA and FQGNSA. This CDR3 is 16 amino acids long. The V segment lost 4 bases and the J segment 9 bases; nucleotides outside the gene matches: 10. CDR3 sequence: CASSSTSSGRGLEQFF. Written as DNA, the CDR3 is TGTGCCAGCAGCTCAACTTCTAGCGGGAGGGGGCTTGAGCAGTTCTTC.

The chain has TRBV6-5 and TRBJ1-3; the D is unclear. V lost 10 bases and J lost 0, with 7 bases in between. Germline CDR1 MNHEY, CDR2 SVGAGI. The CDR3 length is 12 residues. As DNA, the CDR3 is TGTGCCACACTTAGCTCTGGAAACACCATATATTTT. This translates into CATLSSGNTIYF.

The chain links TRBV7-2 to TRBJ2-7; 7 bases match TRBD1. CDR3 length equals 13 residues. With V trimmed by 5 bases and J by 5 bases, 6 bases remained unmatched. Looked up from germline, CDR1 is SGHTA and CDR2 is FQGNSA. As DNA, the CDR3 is TGTGCCAGCAGCCGGCAGACAGGGAACGAGCAGTACTTC. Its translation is CASSRQTGNEQYF.

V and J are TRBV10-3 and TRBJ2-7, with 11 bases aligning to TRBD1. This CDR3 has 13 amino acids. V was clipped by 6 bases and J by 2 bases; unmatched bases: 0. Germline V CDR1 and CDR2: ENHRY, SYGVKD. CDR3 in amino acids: CAIRGQGAYEQYF. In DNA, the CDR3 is TGTGCCATCAGGGGACAGGGGGCCTACGAGCAGTACTTC.

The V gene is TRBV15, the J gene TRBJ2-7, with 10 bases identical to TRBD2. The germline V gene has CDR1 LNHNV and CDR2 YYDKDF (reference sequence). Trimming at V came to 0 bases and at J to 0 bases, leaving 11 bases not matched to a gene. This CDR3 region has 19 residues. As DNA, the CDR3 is TGTGCCACCAGCAGAGATAGGAGTGAGAGCGGGAGGGCCTCCTACGAGCAGTACTTC. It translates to CATSRDRSESGRASYEQYF.

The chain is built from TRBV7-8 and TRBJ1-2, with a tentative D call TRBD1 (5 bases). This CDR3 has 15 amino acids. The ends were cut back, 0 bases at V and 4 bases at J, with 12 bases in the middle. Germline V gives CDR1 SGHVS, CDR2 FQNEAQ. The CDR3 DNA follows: TGTGCCAGCAGCTTAGCTGCAGGGATCGTCTATGGCTACACCTTC. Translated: CASSLAAGIVYGYTF.

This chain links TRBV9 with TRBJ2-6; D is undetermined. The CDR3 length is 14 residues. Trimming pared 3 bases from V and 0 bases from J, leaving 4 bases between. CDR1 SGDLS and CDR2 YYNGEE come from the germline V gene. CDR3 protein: CASSASSGANVLTF. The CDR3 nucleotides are TGTGCCAGCAGCGCCTCCTCTGGGGCCAACGTCCTGACTTTC.

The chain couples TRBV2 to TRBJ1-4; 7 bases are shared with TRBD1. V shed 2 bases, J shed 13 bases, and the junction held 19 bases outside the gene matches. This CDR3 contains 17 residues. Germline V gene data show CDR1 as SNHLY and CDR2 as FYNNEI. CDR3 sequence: CASSENGDRSSMQGLFF. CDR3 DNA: TGTGCCAGCAGTGAAAATGGGGACAGATCTAGCATGCAAGGACTGTTTTTT.

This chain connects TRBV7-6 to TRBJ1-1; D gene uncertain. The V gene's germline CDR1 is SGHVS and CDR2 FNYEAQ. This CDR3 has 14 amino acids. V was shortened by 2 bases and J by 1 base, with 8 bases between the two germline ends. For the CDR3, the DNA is TGTGCCAGCAGCTTATACGCGAGGAACACTGAAGCTTTCTTT. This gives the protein CASSLYARNTEAFF.

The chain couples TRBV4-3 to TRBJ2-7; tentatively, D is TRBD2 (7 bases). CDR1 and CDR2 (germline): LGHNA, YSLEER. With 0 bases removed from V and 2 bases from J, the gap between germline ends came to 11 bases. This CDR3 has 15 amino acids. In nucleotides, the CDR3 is TGCGCCAGCAGCCAAGATACGGGGGGCGCCTACGAGCAGTACTTC. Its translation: CASSQDTGGAYEQYF.

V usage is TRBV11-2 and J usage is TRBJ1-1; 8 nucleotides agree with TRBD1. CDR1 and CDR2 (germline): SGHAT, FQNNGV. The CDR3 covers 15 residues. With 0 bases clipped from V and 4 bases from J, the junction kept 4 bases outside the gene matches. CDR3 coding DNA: TGTGCCAGCAGCTTAGAGGCAGGGGGCAGCACTGAAGCTTTCTTT. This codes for CASSLEAGGSTEAFF. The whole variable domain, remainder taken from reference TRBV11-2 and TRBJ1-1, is EAGVAQSPRYKIIEKRQSVAFWCNPISGHATLYWYQQILGQGPKLLIQFQNNGVVDDSQLPKDRFSAERLKGVDSTLKIQPAKLEDSAVYLCASSLEAGGSTEAFFGQGTRLTVV.

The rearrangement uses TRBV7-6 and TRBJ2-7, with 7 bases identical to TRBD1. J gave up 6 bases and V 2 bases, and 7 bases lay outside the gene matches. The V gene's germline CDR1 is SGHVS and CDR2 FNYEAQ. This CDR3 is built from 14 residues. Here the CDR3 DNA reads TGTGCCAGCAGCTTAAGCCAGGGGGTGGTCGAGCAGTACTTC. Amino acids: CASSLSQGVVEQYF.

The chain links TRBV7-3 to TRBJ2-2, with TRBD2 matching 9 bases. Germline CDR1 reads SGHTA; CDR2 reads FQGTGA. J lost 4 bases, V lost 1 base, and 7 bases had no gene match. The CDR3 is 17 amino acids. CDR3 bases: TGTGCCAGCAGCTTAAGGGCGGGGGGGCGGGGCACCGGGGAGCTGTTTTTT. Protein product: CASSLRAGGRGTGELFF.

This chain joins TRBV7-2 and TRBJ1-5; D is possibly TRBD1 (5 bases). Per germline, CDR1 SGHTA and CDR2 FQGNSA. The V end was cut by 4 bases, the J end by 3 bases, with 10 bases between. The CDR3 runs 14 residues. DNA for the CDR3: TGTGCCAGCAGCTCCGACAGATACAATCAGCCCCAGCATTTT. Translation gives CASSSDRYNQPQHF.

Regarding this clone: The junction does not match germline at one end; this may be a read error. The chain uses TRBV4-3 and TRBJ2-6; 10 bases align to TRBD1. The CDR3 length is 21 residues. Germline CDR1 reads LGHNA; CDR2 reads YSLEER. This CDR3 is CASSKDSGTGDSYSGANVLTF. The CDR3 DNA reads TGCGCCAGCAGCAAAGATTCAGGGACAGGGGATTCCTACTCTGGGGCCAACGTCCTGACTTTC.

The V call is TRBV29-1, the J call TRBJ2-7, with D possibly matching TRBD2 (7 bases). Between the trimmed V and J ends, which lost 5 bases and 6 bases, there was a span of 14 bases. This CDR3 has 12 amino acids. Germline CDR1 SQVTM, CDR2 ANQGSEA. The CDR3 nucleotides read TGCAGCGTTCTGGGGGGGGCCTCCGAGCAGTACTTC. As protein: CSVLGGASEQYF.

In DNA, the CDR3 is TGTGCCAGCAGCCAAGGCGGCGGGGGGGCGGAGACCCAGTACTTC. Its protein is CASSQGGGGAETQYF. The chain recombines TRBV14 with TRBJ2-5; 9 bases are shared with TRBD2. Germline V gene data show CDR1 as SGHDN and CDR2 as FVKESK. Trimming at V came to 1 base and at J to 5 bases, leaving 5 bases not matched to a gene. There are 15 residues in the CDR3.

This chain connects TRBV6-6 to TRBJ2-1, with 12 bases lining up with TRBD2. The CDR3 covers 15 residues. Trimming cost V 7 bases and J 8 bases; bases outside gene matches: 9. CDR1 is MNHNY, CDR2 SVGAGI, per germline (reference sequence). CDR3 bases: TGTGCCAGCACCGACGGACTAGCGGGACTAGATGAGCAGTTCTTC. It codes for CASTDGLAGLDEQFF.

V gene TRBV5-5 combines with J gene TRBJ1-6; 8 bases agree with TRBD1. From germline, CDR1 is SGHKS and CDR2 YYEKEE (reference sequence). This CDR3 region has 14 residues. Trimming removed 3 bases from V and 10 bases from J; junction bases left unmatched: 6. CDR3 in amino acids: CASSSRQGRSPLHF. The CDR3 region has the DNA TGTGCCAGCAGCTCTAGACAGGGGCGGTCACCCCTCCACTTT.

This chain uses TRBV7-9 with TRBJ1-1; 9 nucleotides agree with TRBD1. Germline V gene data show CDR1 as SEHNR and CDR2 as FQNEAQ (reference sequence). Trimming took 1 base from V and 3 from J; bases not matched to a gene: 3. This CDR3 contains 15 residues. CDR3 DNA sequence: TGTGCCAGCAGCTTAGGGACAGGGGCGTACACTGAAGCTTTCTTT. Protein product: CASSLGTGAYTEAFF.

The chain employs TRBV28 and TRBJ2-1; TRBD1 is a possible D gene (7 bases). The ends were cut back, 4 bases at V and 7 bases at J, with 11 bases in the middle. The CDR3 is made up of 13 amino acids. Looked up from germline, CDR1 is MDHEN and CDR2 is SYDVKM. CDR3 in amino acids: CASSYPGGNEQFF. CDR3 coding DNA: TGTGCCAGCAGTTACCCAGGGGGGAATGAGCAGTTCTTC.